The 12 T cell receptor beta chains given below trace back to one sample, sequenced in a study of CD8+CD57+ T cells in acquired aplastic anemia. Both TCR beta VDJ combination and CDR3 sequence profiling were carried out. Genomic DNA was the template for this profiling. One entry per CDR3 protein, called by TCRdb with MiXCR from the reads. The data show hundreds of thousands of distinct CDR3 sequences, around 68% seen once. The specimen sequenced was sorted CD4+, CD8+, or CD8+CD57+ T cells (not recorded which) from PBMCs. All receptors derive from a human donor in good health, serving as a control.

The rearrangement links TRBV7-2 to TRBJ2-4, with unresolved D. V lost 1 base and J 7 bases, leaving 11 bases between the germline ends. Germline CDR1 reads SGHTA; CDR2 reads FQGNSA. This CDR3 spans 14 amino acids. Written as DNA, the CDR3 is TGTGCCAGCAGCTTAGACGGGTCTTGGAACATTCAGTACTTC. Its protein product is CASSLDGSWNIQYF.

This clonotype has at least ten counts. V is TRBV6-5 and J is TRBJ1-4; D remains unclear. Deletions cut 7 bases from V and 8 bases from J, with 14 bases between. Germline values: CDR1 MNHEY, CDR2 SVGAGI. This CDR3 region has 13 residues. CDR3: CASKSPGEEKLFF. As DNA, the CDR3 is TGTGCCAGCAAAAGTCCAGGTGAGGAAAAACTGTTTTTT.

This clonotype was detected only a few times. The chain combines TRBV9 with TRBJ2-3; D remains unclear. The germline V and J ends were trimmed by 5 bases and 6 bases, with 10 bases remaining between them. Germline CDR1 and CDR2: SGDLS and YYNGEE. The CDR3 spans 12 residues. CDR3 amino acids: CASSEEWDTQYF. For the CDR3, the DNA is TGTGCCAGCAGTGAGGAGTGGGATACGCAGTATTTT.

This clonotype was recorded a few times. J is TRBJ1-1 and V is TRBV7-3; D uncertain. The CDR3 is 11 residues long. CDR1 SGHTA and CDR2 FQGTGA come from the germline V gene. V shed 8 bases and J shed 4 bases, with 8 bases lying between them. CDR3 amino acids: CASLPGTEAFF. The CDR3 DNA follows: TGTGCCAGCCTGCCGGGCACTGAAGCTTTCTTT.

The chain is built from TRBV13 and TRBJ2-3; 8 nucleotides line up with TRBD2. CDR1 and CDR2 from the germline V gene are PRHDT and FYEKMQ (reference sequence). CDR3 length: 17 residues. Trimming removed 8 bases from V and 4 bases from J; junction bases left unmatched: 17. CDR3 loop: CASGITKGLVRPDTQYF. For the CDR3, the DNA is TGTGCCAGCGGGATAACCAAGGGACTAGTGAGGCCAGATACGCAGTATTTT.

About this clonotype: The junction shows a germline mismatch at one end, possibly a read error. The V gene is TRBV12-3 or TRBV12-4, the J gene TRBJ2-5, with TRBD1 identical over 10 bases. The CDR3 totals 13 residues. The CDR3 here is CASRSPGTGAINF. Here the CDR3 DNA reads TGTGCCAGCAGATCACCAGGGACAGGGGCGATAAACTTC.

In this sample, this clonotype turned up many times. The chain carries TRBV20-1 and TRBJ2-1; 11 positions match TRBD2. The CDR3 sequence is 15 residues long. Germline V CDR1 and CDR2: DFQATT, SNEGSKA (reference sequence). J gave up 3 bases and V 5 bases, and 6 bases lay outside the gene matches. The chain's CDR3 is CSASYSGGDYNEQFF. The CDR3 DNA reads TGCAGTGCTTCTTATAGCGGGGGGGACTACAATGAGCAGTTCTTC.

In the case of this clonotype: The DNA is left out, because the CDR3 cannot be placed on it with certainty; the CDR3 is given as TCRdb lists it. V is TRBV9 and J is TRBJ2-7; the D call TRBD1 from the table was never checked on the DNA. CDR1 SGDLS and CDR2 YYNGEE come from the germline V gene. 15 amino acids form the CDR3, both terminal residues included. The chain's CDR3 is CASSPGGSTQYFEYF.

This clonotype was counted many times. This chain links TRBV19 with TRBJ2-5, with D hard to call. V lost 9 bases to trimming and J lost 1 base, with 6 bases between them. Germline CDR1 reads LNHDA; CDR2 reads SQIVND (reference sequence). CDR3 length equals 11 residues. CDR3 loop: CASSTQETQYF. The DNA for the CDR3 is TGTGCCAGCAGCACCCAAGAGACCCAGTACTTC.

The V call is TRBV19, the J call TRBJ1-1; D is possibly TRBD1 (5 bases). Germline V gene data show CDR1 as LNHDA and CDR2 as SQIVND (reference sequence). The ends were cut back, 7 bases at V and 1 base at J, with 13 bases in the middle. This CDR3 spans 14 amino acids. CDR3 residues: CASNSRQPNTEAFF. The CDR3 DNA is TGTGCCAGTAATTCTCGACAGCCGAACACTGAAGCTTTCTTT.

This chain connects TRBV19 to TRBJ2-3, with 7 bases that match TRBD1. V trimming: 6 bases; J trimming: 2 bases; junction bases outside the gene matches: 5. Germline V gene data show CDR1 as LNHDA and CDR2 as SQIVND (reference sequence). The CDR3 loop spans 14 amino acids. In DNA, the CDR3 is TGTGCCAGTAGGGACAGGTCTTACACAGATACGCAGTATTTT. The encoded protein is CASRDRSYTDTQYF.

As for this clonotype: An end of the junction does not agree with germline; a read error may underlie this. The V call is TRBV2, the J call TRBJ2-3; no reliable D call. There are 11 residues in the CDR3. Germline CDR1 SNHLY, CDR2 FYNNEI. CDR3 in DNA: TGTGCCAGCAGTGTAACAGATACGGAGTATTTT. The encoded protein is CASSVTDTEYF.